The T cell receptor (beta chain) under discussion was sequenced for a study of blood T cell repertoires in COVID-19. Across the whole study: Acute and convalescent COVID-19 samples came from the United States, Italy and Spain.

Original analysis: Estimation of nucleated cell counts was performed using reference gene primer amplification. TCRdb's table, derived via immunoSEQ multiplex PCR, lists solely in-frame clones and lacks some. V, J and clone size are those of that table, while D and trimming were read from the DNA. The sample carries some 270,000 clones, about nine tenths recorded once. The trim removed 2 bases at V and 0 bases at J, leaving 13 bases unmatched. Per germline, CDR1 LGHDT and CDR2 YNNKEL (reference sequence). There are 19 residues in the CDR3. The V call is TRBV3-1 (or the pseudogene TRBV3-2), the J call TRBJ2-4; 7 positions match TRBD1. The receptor comes from a woman aged 55 to 70 who had recovered from COVID-19. The sample was peripheral blood. The chain's CDR3 is CASSQSASEGQLAKNIQYF. CDR3 nucleotides: TGTGCCAGCAGCCAAAGTGCCTCTGAGGGACAGTTAGCCAAAAACATTCAGTACTTC.